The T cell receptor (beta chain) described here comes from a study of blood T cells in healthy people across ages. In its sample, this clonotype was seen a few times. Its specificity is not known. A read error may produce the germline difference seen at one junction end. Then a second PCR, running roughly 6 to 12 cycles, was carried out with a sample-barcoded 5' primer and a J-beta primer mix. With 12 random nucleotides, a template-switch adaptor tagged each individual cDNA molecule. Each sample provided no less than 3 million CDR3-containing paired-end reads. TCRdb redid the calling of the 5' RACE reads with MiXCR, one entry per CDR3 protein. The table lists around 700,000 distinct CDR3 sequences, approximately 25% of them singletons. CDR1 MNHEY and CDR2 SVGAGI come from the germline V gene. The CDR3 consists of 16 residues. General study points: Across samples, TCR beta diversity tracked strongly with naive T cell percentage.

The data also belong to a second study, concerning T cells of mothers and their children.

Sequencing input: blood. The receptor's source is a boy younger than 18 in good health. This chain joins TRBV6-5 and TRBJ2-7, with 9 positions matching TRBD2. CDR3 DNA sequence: TGTGCCAGCAGTGACTCTCTAGCGGGAAGGGGCTATGTGCAGTACTTC. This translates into CASSDSLAGRGYVQYF.